A single sample is the source of the 22 T cell receptor beta chains below, sequenced in a study of cytomegalovirus exposure and HLA in healthy donors. The PCR employed 60 Vbeta primers together with 13 Jbeta primers. Assay used: immunoSEQ multiplex PCR; TCRdb lists only in-frame clones, some missing. The table for this sample gives 55,000 to 80,000 clones. The source material was PBMCs. Receptor source: a man aged 35-49 years in good health and CMV-seronegative.

The chain recombines TRBV7-8 with TRBJ1-2, with D unresolved. V was pared by 1 base and J by 3 bases, with 9 bases between. CDR1 and CDR2 (germline): SGHVS, FQNEAQ. The CDR3 has 14 amino acids. CDR3 region: CASSLERPHYGYTF. CDR3 coding DNA: TGTGCCAGCAGCTTAGAGAGGCCCCACTATGGCTACACCTTC. The complete variable domain, with remaining parts taken from reference TRBV7-8 and TRBJ1-2, reads GAGVSQSPRYKVAKRGQDVALRCDPISGHVSLFWYQQALGQGPEFLTYFQNEAQLDKSGLPSDRFFAERPEGSVSTLKIQRTQQEDSAVYLCASSLERPHYGYTFGSGTRLTVV.

This rearrangement joins TRBV6-5 to TRBJ1-1; D is ambiguous. The germline CDR1 and CDR2 sequences are MNHEY and SVGAGI. This CDR3 has 12 residues. V was trimmed by 5 bases and J by 3 bases, leaving 7 bases between them. As DNA, the CDR3 is TGTGCCAGCAGTGAACAGTACACTGAAGCTTTCTTT. Translation: CASSEQYTEAFF.

The rearrangement uses TRBV25-1 and TRBJ1-2, with a weak D call TRBD1 (5 bases). The CDR3 has 15 residues. V lost 5 bases to trimming and J lost 7 bases, with 20 bases between them. In germline, CDR1 is MGHDK, CDR2 SYGVNS. The CDR3 loop reads CASSHQGVDRVGYTF. CDR3 nucleotide sequence: TGTGCCAGCAGTCACCAAGGGGTTGATAGGGTTGGCTACACCTTC.

The chain employs TRBV5-1 and TRBJ1-1; TRBD1 is a possible D gene (6 bases). The germline V gene encodes CDR1 SGHRS and CDR2 YFSETQ. CDR3 length equals 15 residues. The ends were cut back, 0 bases at V and 4 bases at J, with 13 bases in the middle. The CDR3 sequence: CASSLGRGSVTEAFF. DNA of the CDR3: TGCGCCAGCAGCTTGGGAAGGGGGTCGGTCACTGAAGCTTTCTTT.

This chain joins TRBV11-3 and TRBJ1-1; D is perhaps TRBD1 (5 bases). The CDR3 extends over 13 amino acids. CDR1 is SGHNT, CDR2 YENEEA, per germline. V was cut by 3 bases and J by 1 base, with 6 bases left in between. DNA for the CDR3: TGTGCCAGCAGCTTCAGGGCGAACACTGAAGCTTTCTTT. It codes for CASSFRANTEAFF. Combining the CDR3 with reference TRBV11-3 and TRBJ1-1 gives the whole variable domain EAGVVQSPRYKIIEKKQPVAFWCNPISGHNTLYWYLQNLGQGPELLIRYENEEAVDDSQLPKDRFSAERLKGVDSTLKIQPAELGDSAVYLCASSFRANTEAFFGQGTRLTVV.

CDR3 protein: CASSASWDGGGDTQYF. In nucleotides, the CDR3 is TGTGCCAGCAGCGCATCATGGGACGGGGGTGGAGATACGCAGTATTTT. This chain joins TRBV9 and TRBJ2-3, with a weak D call TRBD2 (6 bases). Germline CDR1 and CDR2: SGDLS and YYNGEE. Trimming took off 3 bases at V and 5 bases at J, with 19 bases between the two ends. The CDR3 sequence is 16 residues long.

The rearrangement uses TRBV6-5 and TRBJ1-1; 12 bases align to TRBD1. This CDR3 has 15 amino acids. With 6 bases clipped from V and 4 bases from J, the junction kept 6 bases outside the gene matches. From germline, CDR1 is MNHEY and CDR2 SVGAGI. CDR3 residues: CASRRMGQGATEAFF. In DNA form, the CDR3 reads TGTGCCAGCAGACGAATGGGACAGGGGGCCACTGAAGCTTTCTTT.

V usage is TRBV5-8 and J usage is TRBJ2-5; TRBD1 is a possible D gene (6 bases). The CDR3 length is 16 residues. Per germline, CDR1 SGHTS and CDR2 YDEGEE. V lost 0 bases, J lost 2 bases, and 14 bases lay in between. CDR3 sequence (DNA): TGTGCCAGCAGCTTGGGGGACATTACAAGTCAAGAGACCCAGTACTTC. As protein: CASSLGDITSQETQYF.

The chain carries TRBV7-9 and TRBJ1-2, with TRBD1 matching over 7 bases. The germline V gene has CDR1 SEHNR and CDR2 FQNEAQ (reference sequence). The CDR3 spans 14 residues. J gave up 5 bases and V 4 bases, and 7 bases lay outside the gene matches. CDR3 sequence reads: CASSSSGQPYGYTF. The CDR3 coding sequence is TGTGCCAGCAGCTCCTCGGGACAGCCTTATGGCTACACCTTC.

V gene TRBV7-6 combines with J gene TRBJ1-4; TRBD1 matches 11 bases. CDR1 SGHVS and CDR2 FNYEAQ come from the germline V gene. The CDR3 sequence is 16 residues long. Losses at the gene ends were 1 base for V and 7 bases for J; bases not matched to a gene: 5. The CDR3 DNA follows: TGTGCCAGCAGCTTAGTCCCGGACAGGGGGCGTGAAAAACTGTTTTTT. The encoded protein is CASSLVPDRGREKLFF. Filled out from reference TRBV7-6 and TRBJ1-4, the complete variable domain reads GAGVSQSPRYKVTKRGQDVALRCDPISGHVSLYWYRQALGQGPEFLTYFNYEAQQDKSGLPNDRFSAERPEGSISTLTIQRTEQRDSAMYRCASSLVPDRGREKLFFGSGTQLSVL.

This chain uses TRBV6-1 with TRBJ1-5; D not certain. The V end was cut by 6 bases, the J end by 3 bases, with 6 bases between. The CDR3 is 12 amino acids. Germline V gene data show CDR1 as MNHNS and CDR2 as SASEGT. The CDR3 DNA is TGTGCCAGCAGACAGCCCAATCAGCCCCAGCATTTT. This gives the protein CASRQPNQPQHF.

The CDR3 nucleotides read TGTGCCAGCAGTTTATGGGGTTACGGGGTTCGCACAGATACGCAGTATTTT. This encodes CASSLWGYGVRTDTQYF. The rearrangement links TRBV27 to TRBJ2-3, with D maybe TRBD2 (5 bases). Germline V gene sequence: CDR1 MNHEY, CDR2 SMNVEV (reference sequence). This CDR3 spans 17 amino acids. V was trimmed by 1 base and J by 1 base, leaving 15 bases between them.

The chain uses TRBV5-3 and TRBJ1-5; possible D gene TRBD1, 6 bases. TRBV5-3 has ORF status, its function being uncertain. V was trimmed by 3 bases and J by 0 bases, leaving 13 bases between them. The CDR3 covers 16 residues. The CDR3 bases are TGTGCCAGAAGCTCCCACAGGGAGTATAGCAATCAGCCCCAGCATTTT. It translates to CARSSHREYSNQPQHF.

This sequence joins TRBV4-2 and TRBJ1-4, with 12 nucleotides matching TRBD1. The V segment lost 3 bases and the J segment 8 bases; nucleotides outside the gene matches: 1. Germline values: CDR1 LGHNA, CDR2 YNFKEQ. The length of the CDR3 is 14 residues. CDR3: CASSQGTGGEKLFF. The CDR3 DNA reads as TGTGCCAGCAGCCAGGGGACAGGGGGCGAAAAACTGTTTTTT.

CDR3 DNA sequence: TGTGCCAGCAGTGTGGCGGGTATTGGTGGCTACACCTTC. The encoded protein is CASSVAGIGGYTF. V usage is TRBV2 and J usage is TRBJ1-2; the D is unclear. Germline V lookup: CDR1 SNHLY, CDR2 FYNNEI. Trimming took off 4 bases at V and 7 bases at J, with 13 bases between the two ends. The CDR3 loop spans 13 amino acids.

The V and J genes are TRBV14 and TRBJ2-5, with unresolved D. In germline, CDR1 is SGHDN, CDR2 FVKESK. The CDR3 spans 12 residues. The V and J ends lost 1 base and 4 bases respectively, with 4 bases between them. This CDR3 reads CASSQARETQYF. The CDR3, as DNA: TGTGCCAGCAGCCAAGCTCGAGAGACCCAGTACTTC.

V is TRBV5-6 and J is TRBJ2-1, with D tentatively TRBD2 (6 bases). The CDR3 has 13 residues. Looked up from germline, CDR1 is SGHDT and CDR2 is YYEEEE. V lost 4 bases to trimming and J lost 4 bases, with 9 bases between them. The CDR3, as DNA: TGTGCCAGCAGCAGGGAGGCATACAATGAGCAGTTCTTC. The encoded protein is CASSREAYNEQFF.

The V gene is TRBV20-1, the J gene TRBJ1-2, with D hard to call. The CDR3 sequence is 10 residues long. V lost 3 bases, J lost 4 bases, and 3 bases lay in between. In germline, CDR1 is DFQATT, CDR2 SNEGSKA (reference sequence). CDR3 DNA: TGCAGTGCTAGCAGCTATGGCTACACCTTC. Translation: CSASSYGYTF.

The rearrangement uses TRBV6-1 and TRBJ2-1, with a possible D match to TRBD1 (5 bases). The CDR3 runs 11 residues. V gave up 8 bases and J gave up 9 bases, with 11 bases separating them. Germline V CDR1 and CDR2: MNHNS, SASEGT. The chain's CDR3 is CASVRGSEQFF. CDR3 nucleotide sequence: TGTGCCAGCGTAAGGGGTAGTGAGCAGTTCTTC.

The chain carries TRBV4-2 and TRBJ2-3; 10 nucleotides agree with TRBD2. CDR1 LGHNA and CDR2 YNFKEQ come from the germline V gene. This CDR3 region has 16 residues. Trimming removed 0 bases from V and 4 bases from J; junction bases left unmatched: 4. CDR3 protein: CASSQDVAGGSDTQYF. CDR3 nucleotide sequence: TGTGCCAGCAGCCAAGATGTAGCGGGGGGCTCAGATACGCAGTATTTT.

The V gene is TRBV9, the J gene TRBJ2-2; 8 nucleotides align to TRBD2. From germline, CDR1 is SGDLS and CDR2 YYNGEE. This CDR3 is 17 amino acids long. J gave up 3 bases and V 4 bases, and 11 bases lay outside the gene matches. CDR3 protein: CASSPQIAGLDTGELFF. CDR3 bases: TGTGCCAGCAGCCCTCAGATAGCGGGGCTGGACACCGGGGAGCTGTTTTTT.

This chain uses TRBV5-6 with TRBJ2-7, with TRBD2 as a possible D gene (5 bases). There are 16 residues in the CDR3. Germline assignment: CDR1 SGHDT and CDR2 YYEEEE. Trimming pared 1 base from V and 5 bases from J, leaving 19 bases between. CDR3 in amino acids: CASSLQAEEEINEQYF. CDR3 bases: TGTGCCAGCAGCTTGCAGGCAGAGGAGGAAATAAACGAGCAGTACTTC.